This TCR beta chain emerged from a study of T cell repertoires in cytomegalovirus infection (dated by TCRdb to the late 2010s). General notes on the study: The HLA type of each donor mattered for the analysis, because public TCR beta signatures pointed to carriage of CMV infection along with the matching HLA type.

Relative to germline, V is 5 bases shorter and J is 2 bases shorter, with 9 bases between their ends. CDR1 and CDR2 are read off the germline V gene as SGHTA and FQGNSA. Measured from the cysteine to the phenylalanine, the CDR3 is 13 residues long. The entry retains the CDR3 DNA only, 39 bases that are in frame from base 1. TCRdb shows the sequencer as Illumina HiSeq 1500. TCRdb cleaned the public reads at Q25 with fastp, built clones with MiXCR and kept in-frame beta chains. Every entry covers one CDR3 protein and lists the most common genes and DNA from its rows. This sample has over 150,000 distinct CDR3 sequences in its table, and roughly a fifth of those were observed once. The leading ten clones occupy 2.5% to 3% of the sample. Many counts were recorded for this clonotype. Its antigen is unknown. No quality values exist for individual bases; no much larger clone is one base distant. What the authors observed across the whole study: The ex vivo response was dominated by HLA-C-restricted CMV-specific TCR beta clonotypes, and the single most frequent clonotype in two of eight donors was supplied by these HLA-C-restricted clonotypes. In both this cohort and an independent cohort of 352 donors, the cumulative frequency of public TCR beta family members distinguished carriers of CMV infection plus the relevant HLA type.

Sequencing used PBMCs. The receptor's source is a human donor in good health (CMV status not recorded). Some clones in this sample may be carry-over from other donors' samples. The receptor chain draws on TRBV7-2 and TRBJ1-2; the D gene is perhaps TRBD1, from 6 matching bases. In nucleotides, the sequence is TGTGCCAGCAGCCCCGACAGGAACTATGGCTACACCTTC. The translation is CASSPDRNYGYTF.